The 26 T cell receptor beta chains given below trace back to one sample, sequenced in a study of blood T cell repertoires in COVID-19. Profiled with immunoSEQ multiplex PCR; TCRdb holds only in-frame clones, not every one. The sample includes around 250,000 clones, around 84% seen only once; the top ten take under 5%. Sequencing was done on a sample of PBMCs or T cells enriched from blood (not recorded which). The origin of the receptors is a man between 25 and 39 years old with acute COVID-19.

The rearrangement uses TRBV12-3 or TRBV12-4 and TRBJ2-1; a possible D gene is TRBD2 (6 bases). The CDR3 is 11 residues long. Trimming took 7 bases from V and 12 from J, leaving 13 bases between them. In nucleotides, the CDR3 is TGTGCCAGCACGGGGGTACGGGCGCAGTTCTTC. This sequence encodes CASTGVRAQFF.

V and J are TRBV30 and TRBJ2-1; 7 nucleotides align to TRBD1. From germline, CDR1 is GTSNPN and CDR2 SVGIG (reference sequence). Losses at the gene ends were 8 bases for V and 1 base for J; bases not matched to a gene: 8. CDR3 length: 14 amino acids. The CDR3 reads CAGSKGQSYNEQFF. CDR3 in DNA: TGTGCCGGATCCAAGGGACAGTCCTACAATGAGCAGTTCTTC.

V and J are TRBV29-1 and TRBJ2-2, with D possibly TRBD1 on 6 matching bases. The length of the CDR3 is 12 residues. Trimming removed 7 bases at V and 4 bases at J, with 10 bases between. Germline V lookup: CDR1 SQVTM, CDR2 ANQGSEA. The CDR3 here is CSGGQFTGELFF. As DNA, the CDR3 is TGCAGCGGTGGACAGTTCACCGGGGAGCTGTTTTTT.

This chain links TRBV27 with TRBJ2-2; TRBD1 aligns across 8 bases. The length of the CDR3 is 14 residues. Germline loops: CDR1 MNHEY, CDR2 SMNVEV (reference sequence). J gave up 3 bases and V 7 bases, and 4 bases lay outside the gene matches. CDR3 DNA sequence: TGTGCCAGCACGACAGGGGTCGACACCGGGGAGCTGTTTTTT. It encodes CASTTGVDTGELFF.

The rearrangement links TRBV29-1 to TRBJ1-2; 7 bases agree with TRBD1. The CDR3 consists of 13 residues. Germline V gene sequence: CDR1 SQVTM, CDR2 ANQGSEA. With V trimmed by 0 bases and J by 2 bases, 0 bases remained unmatched. This CDR3 is CSVEEQGNYGYTF. The CDR3 nucleotides read TGCAGCGTTGAAGAACAGGGGAACTATGGCTACACCTTC.

The chain employs TRBV18 and TRBJ1-5; 12 nucleotides match TRBD1. CDR1 KGHSH and CDR2 LQKENI come from the germline V gene. The CDR3 is 19 residues long. V lost 3 bases and J lost 6; bases outside the gene matches: 15. DNA of the CDR3: TGTGCCAGCTCACCGGGATCGGGACAGGGGGCCCCGGCGATTCAGCCCCAGCATTTT. This sequence encodes CASSPGSGQGAPAIQPQHF.

The J gene is TRBJ2-7, the V gene TRBV7-2; weak D call: TRBD2 (6 bases). There are 13 residues in the CDR3. CDR1 is SGHTA and CDR2 is FQGNSA in the germline V gene. V was clipped by 0 bases and J by 3 bases, with 6 bases between them. DNA of the CDR3: TGTGCCAGCAGCTTAGCCGGGAGCTACGAGCAGTACGTC. Residues: CASSLAGSYEQYV.

The J gene is TRBJ2-1, the V gene TRBV7-2; 13 nucleotides align to TRBD2. The CDR3 is 16 residues long. J was trimmed by 7 bases and V by 4 bases; bases with no gene match: 7. Germline CDR1 reads SGHTA; CDR2 reads FQGNSA. The CDR3 DNA reads as TGTGCCAGCAGCTCTCGGACTAGCGGGAGAGGTAATGAGCAGTTCTTC. Translated: CASSSRTSGRGNEQFF.

This clone was counted a single time. The chain couples TRBV30 to TRBJ2-1; 11 positions match TRBD2. Germline CDR1 and CDR2: GTSNPN and SVGIG (reference sequence). J lost 8 bases, V lost 3 bases, and 6 bases had no gene match. CDR3 size: 14 residues. The CDR3: CAWSSLAGADEQFF. DNA for the CDR3: TGTGCCTGGAGCTCACTAGCGGGAGCAGATGAGCAGTTCTTC.

This sequence joins TRBV9 and TRBJ1-1; 8 positions match TRBD1. The germline gives CDR1 SGDLS, CDR2 YYNGEE. The CDR3 consists of 15 residues. V shed 2 bases and J 4 bases; nucleotides not matched to a gene: 7. CDR3 DNA sequence: TGTGCCAGCAGCGTGGGACAGGTCTTTGGCACTGAAGCTTTCTTT. This translates into CASSVGQVFGTEAFF.

The chain recombines TRBV5-4 with TRBJ2-2, with D perhaps TRBD1 (6 bases). The CDR3 has 14 residues. CDR1 is SGHNT and CDR2 is YYREEE in the germline V gene (reference sequence). V lost 7 bases and J 1 base, leaving 11 bases between the germline ends. CDR3 bases: TGTGCCAGCGTTGACAGGCAGAACACCGGGGAGCTGTTTTTT. Protein sequence: CASVDRQNTGELFF.

The rearrangement links TRBV19 to TRBJ1-1; 7 bases agree with TRBD1. The trim removed 3 bases at V and 3 bases at J, leaving 4 bases unmatched. This CDR3 is 14 amino acids long. Germline V CDR1 and CDR2: LNHDA, SQIVND (reference sequence). The CDR3 region has the DNA TGTGCCAGTAGTATGAGACAGGGCCACACTGAAGCTTTCTTT. Its translation is CASSMRQGHTEAFF.

The chain is built from TRBV3-1 (or the pseudogene TRBV3-2) and TRBJ1-1; tentatively, D is TRBD1 (5 bases). V lost 1 base to trimming and J lost 9 bases, with 18 bases between them. CDR1 is LGHDT and CDR2 is YNNKEL in the germline V gene (reference sequence). This CDR3 is built from 15 residues. The CDR3 protein is CASSQGSRARLKAFF. The CDR3 coding sequence is TGTGCCAGCAGCCAAGGGTCCAGGGCGCGCTTGAAAGCTTTCTTT.

The CDR3 DNA sequence: TGTGCCACCAGTGACCAAGCGGGGGGTAACTACAATGAGCAGTTCTTC. Protein product: CATSDQAGGNYNEQFF. V and J are TRBV24-1 and TRBJ2-1; 9 bases fit TRBD2. The CDR3 spans 16 residues. CDR1 and CDR2 from the germline V gene are KGHDR and SFDVKD. V shed 4 bases, J shed 3 bases, and the junction held 6 bases outside the gene matches.

The chain joins TRBV3-1 (or the pseudogene TRBV3-2) to TRBJ2-1; the D gene is possibly TRBD2 (5 bases). V lost 0 bases and J 4 bases, leaving 16 bases between the germline ends. The CDR3 loop spans 17 amino acids. Germline CDR1 reads LGHDT; CDR2 reads YNNKEL (reference sequence). The CDR3 DNA reads TGTGCCAGCAGCCAAGATCTTGTAGCGATAGAATACAATGAGCAGTTCTTC. Translated: CASSQDLVAIEYNEQFF.

This clone was detected only a few times. CDR3 in amino acids: CASSSYPGTGGGYTF. Written as DNA, the CDR3 is TGTGCCAGCAGTTCATACCCCGGGACAGGGGGCGGCTACACCTTC. V usage is TRBV27 and J usage is TRBJ1-2, with 12 bases that match TRBD1. The CDR3 is 15 residues long. Germline CDR1 is MNHEY and CDR2 is SMNVEV (reference sequence). V lost 4 bases, J lost 8 bases, and 8 bases stayed unmatched.

This clone was detected a few times. The chain uses TRBV7-8 and TRBJ2-1; 7 nucleotides match TRBD2. There are 14 residues in the CDR3. J was trimmed by 4 bases and V by 4 bases; bases with no gene match: 4. The germline V gene has CDR1 SGHVS and CDR2 FQNEAQ. The CDR3: CASSSGTTYNEQFF. The CDR3 DNA reads TGTGCCAGCAGCTCCGGGACTACTTACAATGAGCAGTTCTTC.

The chain recombines TRBV18 with TRBJ2-7; TRBD2 matches 11 bases. The J segment lost 5 bases and the V segment lost 2 bases, leaving 2 bases of the junction unmatched. Germline V CDR1 and CDR2: KGHSH, LQKENI. The CDR3 loop spans 14 amino acids. The CDR3 nucleotides read TGTGCCAGCTCACCAATAGCGGGGGGGGACGAGCAGTACGTC. Protein: CASSPIAGGDEQYV.

This chain joins TRBV5-8 and TRBJ2-2; 9 bases are a match to TRBD1. The germline V gene has CDR1 SGHTS and CDR2 YDEGEE. The CDR3 runs to 18 residues. V shed 1 base and J 2 bases; nucleotides not matched to a gene: 9. The CDR3 reads CASSLRFKQGANTGELFF. Written as DNA, the CDR3 is TGTGCCAGCAGCTTGCGTTTCAAACAGGGGGCTAACACCGGGGAGCTGTTTTTT.

This rearrangement joins TRBV27 to TRBJ1-6; tentative D call: TRBD1 (5 bases). Germline V gives CDR1 MNHEY, CDR2 SMNVEV (reference sequence). This CDR3 comprises 15 residues. V lost 6 bases and J 2 bases, leaving 11 bases between the germline ends. In DNA form, the CDR3 reads TGTGCCAGCAGGGCAGGGAATCCCTATAATTCACCCCTCCACTTT. As protein: CASRAGNPYNSPLHF.

V and J are TRBV12-3 or TRBV12-4 and TRBJ1-1; D unclear. Trimming took off 6 bases at V and 11 bases at J, with 19 bases between the two ends. This CDR3 spans 13 amino acids. The CDR3: CASSRTVPSGAFF. The CDR3 region has the DNA TGTGCCAGCAGCAGAACAGTCCCCTCTGGGGCTTTCTTT.

This clone was observed once. The rearrangement links TRBV19 to TRBJ1-1; D remains unclear. Trimming shortened V by 7 bases and J by 4 bases, and 13 bases separated the two germline ends. Looked up from germline, CDR1 is LNHDA and CDR2 is SQIVND (reference sequence). The CDR3 is 13 amino acids. In DNA, the CDR3 is TGTGCCAGTAATTCAGGCCTCGGCACTGAAGCTTTCTTT. It is translated as CASNSGLGTEAFF.

This sequence joins TRBV7-9 and TRBJ1-5, with D perhaps TRBD1 (6 bases). CDR3 length equals 13 residues. The germline V and J ends were trimmed by 7 bases and 7 bases, with 14 bases remaining between them. Germline CDR1 reads SEHNR; CDR2 reads FQNEAQ (reference sequence). In DNA, the CDR3 is TGTGCCAGCAACAATGTACAGGGACAGCCCCAGCATTTT. It codes for CASNNVQGQPQHF.

V is TRBV30 and J is TRBJ1-4; D is possibly TRBD1 (5 bases). Germline V CDR1 and CDR2: GTSNPN, SVGIG (reference sequence). CDR3 length equals 14 residues. Between the trimmed V and J ends, which lost 5 bases and 10 bases, there was a span of 20 bases. Written as DNA, the CDR3 is TGTGCCTGGCTGCCGGGGGTCAGAGGGAGAAAACTGTTTTTT. This encodes CAWLPGVRGRKLFF.

V usage is TRBV5-1 and J usage is TRBJ2-3; 9 bases align to TRBD2. The germline CDR1 and CDR2 sequences are SGHRS and YFSETQ. CDR3 size: 16 residues. After removal of 0 bases from V and 2 bases from J, the junction contained 4 bases not matched to a gene. CDR3 sequence: CASSLVGGGATDTQYF. The CDR3 coding sequence is TGCGCCAGCAGCTTGGTAGGCGGGGGGGCCACAGATACGCAGTATTTT. Filled out from reference TRBV5-1 and TRBJ2-3, the complete variable domain reads KAGVTQTPRYLIKTRGQQVTLSCSPISGHRSVSWYQQTPGQGLQFLFEYFSETQRNKGNFPGRFSGRQFSNSRSEMNVSTLELGDSALYLCASSLVGGGATDTQYFGPGTRLTVL.

This clone has only a few counts. CDR3 sequence reads: CASTSTSGISREQYV. The CDR3 bases are TGTGCCAGCACATCAACTAGCGGGATTTCACGCGAGCAGTACGTC. The chain uses TRBV6-5 and TRBJ2-7, with 10 bases lining up with TRBD2. V dropped 7 bases and J dropped 6; count of bases not matched to a gene: 12. The length of the CDR3 is 15 residues. Germline CDR1 reads MNHEY; CDR2 reads SVGAGI.